One and the same sample provided the 22 T cell receptor beta chains below, sequenced in a study of T cells in Graves' hyperthyroidism and ophthalmopathy. RNA transcripts served as the template for amplifying TCR beta CDR3 regions. First-round RT-PCR with HTBI primers amplified the TCR CDR3 region. TCRdb re-analysed the multiplex PCR reads in MiXCR, keeping a single row per CDR3 protein. This table holds about 320,000 distinct CDR3 sequences, about 15% found once. The sequenced sample consisted of blood. These receptor sequences come from a young man with Graves' hyperthyroidism.

This clonotype has ten or more counts. This chain links TRBV11-1 with TRBJ2-2, with 8 bases matching TRBD1. V was pared by 5 bases and J by 6 bases, with 14 bases of the junction left unmatched. The V gene's germline CDR1 is SGHAT and CDR2 FQDESV (reference sequence). The CDR3 has 17 amino acids. CDR3 nucleotide sequence: TGTGCCAGCAGCCGTTCGGACGCAGGGGGCGCGGCCGGGGAGCTGTTTTTT. It specifies CASSRSDAGGAAGELFF.

In its sample, this clonotype was seen a few times. The chain is built from TRBV20-1 and TRBJ2-1; D may be TRBD2 (7 bases). Germline CDR1 reads DFQATT; CDR2 reads SNEGSKA (reference sequence). Trimming shortened V by 6 bases and J by 4 bases, and 16 bases separated the two germline ends. This CDR3 region has 14 residues. DNA for the CDR3: TGCAGTGCCGGGGGCGGGGGACTATACAATGAGCAGTTCTTC. Translated, it gives CSAGGGGLYNEQFF.

The V and J genes are TRBV11-2 and TRBJ2-1; 10 positions agree with TRBD1. V was clipped by 5 bases and J by 10 bases; unmatched bases: 20. This CDR3 is 18 amino acids long. Germline values: CDR1 SGHAT, CDR2 FQNNGV. The CDR3 is CASSAGQGWARVRPEQFF. CDR3 sequence (DNA): TGTGCCAGCAGCGCGGGACAGGGGTGGGCGCGTGTGCGACCCGAGCAGTTCTTC.

This chain joins TRBV3-1 and TRBJ2-1, with TRBD2 matching 10 bases. The CDR3 loop spans 16 amino acids. J was trimmed by 2 bases and V by 5 bases; bases with no gene match: 6. Looked up from germline, CDR1 is LGHDT and CDR2 is YNNKEL (reference sequence). For the CDR3, the DNA is TGTGCCAGCAGCGATCAGAGCGGGAGGGCCTACAATGAGCAGTTCTTC. Its protein is CASSDQSGRAYNEQFF.

The chain carries TRBV10-3 and TRBJ1-1; 7 bases match TRBD1. The length of the CDR3 is 14 residues. The ends lost 2 bases at V and 8 bases at J; junction bases unmatched: 8. CDR1 is ENHRY and CDR2 is SYGVKD in the germline V gene. In DNA, the CDR3 is TGTGCCATCAGTGAGCCCGGGACAGCTACAGAAGCTTTCTTT. This translates into CAISEPGTATEAFF.

This clonotype was seen more than once but under ten times. This chain connects TRBV28 to TRBJ1-2; D not certain. CDR1 MDHEN and CDR2 SYDVKM come from the germline V gene. Deletions cut 2 bases from V and 9 bases from J, with 13 bases between. CDR3 length equals 13 residues. DNA of the CDR3: TGTGCCAGCAGTTTAGCCCCCTCCGGTAGCTACACCTTC. It encodes CASSLAPSGSYTF.

The genes are TRBV24-1 and TRBJ2-5, with D possibly being TRBD2 (7 bases). The CDR3 contains 17 residues. Germline V gene sequence: CDR1 KGHDR, CDR2 SFDVKD. Between the trimmed V and J ends, which lost 4 bases and 2 bases, there was a span of 19 bases. CDR3 sequence reads: CATSDTTKGGAQETQYF. The DNA of the CDR3 is TGTGCCACCAGTGACACAACAAAGGGGGGGGCTCAAGAGACCCAGTACTTC.

The genes are TRBV2 and TRBJ2-1; D unclear. The CDR3 runs to 14 residues. Trimming shortened V by 5 bases and J by 6 bases, and 14 bases separated the two germline ends. Germline CDR1 is SNHLY and CDR2 is FYNNEI. The CDR3 nucleotides read TGTGCCAGCAGTTTGGAAAGTTGGGCCAATGAGCAGTTCTTC. This sequence encodes CASSLESWANEQFF.

This clonotype showed up many times. The CDR3 nucleotides read TGTGCCAGCAGTGTAAACAGGGGGGCCTACGAGCAGTACTTC. It specifies CASSVNRGAYEQYF. This rearrangement joins TRBV28 to TRBJ2-7; TRBD1 agrees at 8 bases. J was trimmed by 2 bases and V by 5 bases; bases with no gene match: 5. This CDR3 is built from 14 residues. Germline CDR1 and CDR2: MDHEN and SYDVKM.

This clonotype has just a few counts. The chain carries TRBV19 and TRBJ1-2; weak D call: TRBD1 (5 bases). The germline V and J ends were trimmed by 3 bases and 4 bases, with 15 bases remaining between them. Looked up from germline, CDR1 is LNHDA and CDR2 is SQIVND (reference sequence). The CDR3 runs 15 residues. CDR3 nucleotide sequence: TGTGCCAGTAGTATCAGCAGGGTATATAGCTATGGCTACACCTTC. Encoded protein: CASSISRVYSYGYTF. Looking up the rest from reference TRBV19 and TRBJ1-2 gives the full variable domain: DGGITQSPKYLFRKEGQNVTLSCEQNLNHDAMYWYRQDPGQGLRLIYYSQIVNDFQKGDIAEGYSVSREKKESFPLTVTSAQKNPTAFYLCASSISRVYSYGYTFGSGTRLTVV.

J is TRBJ2-1 and V is TRBV5-5; a weak D match, TRBD2 (5 bases). The CDR3 spans 15 residues. Trimming took off 0 bases at V and 5 bases at J, with 12 bases between the two ends. Germline CDR1 and CDR2: SGHKS and YYEKEE (reference sequence). CDR3 region: CASSLVVDFNNEQFF. The DNA of the CDR3 is TGTGCCAGCAGCTTGGTGGTGGACTTTAACAATGAGCAGTTCTTC.

This clonotype was counted ten times or more. The chain uses TRBV20-1 and TRBJ2-3; tentative D call: TRBD2 (5 bases). V gave up 0 bases and J gave up 0 bases, with 16 bases separating them. Germline V gene lookup returns CDR1 DFQATT and CDR2 SNEGSKA (reference sequence). CDR3 length: 17 residues. CDR3 region: CSARDGIREASTDTQYF. DNA for the CDR3: TGCAGTGCTAGAGATGGTATTCGGGAAGCTAGCACAGATACGCAGTATTTT.

This clonotype was observed at least ten times. The J gene is TRBJ1-4, the V gene TRBV20-1; maybe TRBD1 (5 bases). The V gene lost 0 bases and the J gene lost 1 base, with 9 bases spanning the gap. Germline V gene lookup returns CDR1 DFQATT and CDR2 SNEGSKA (reference sequence). CDR3 length: 15 residues. CDR3 DNA: TGCAGTGCTAGAGATAGGAGGGGAACTAATGAAAAACTGTTTTTT. Protein sequence: CSARDRRGTNEKLFF.

By proportion, this clonotype is medium-sized (0.01 to 0.1%). The chain employs TRBV3-1 and TRBJ2-5, with a tentative D call TRBD1 (6 bases). Looked up from germline, CDR1 is LGHDT and CDR2 is YNNKEL (reference sequence). Trimming left V 2 bases short and J 4 bases short, with 8 bases between. The CDR3 spans 13 residues. CDR3: CASSQRDTETQYF. The CDR3 DNA is TGTGCCAGCAGCCAAAGGGACACAGAGACCCAGTACTTC.

This chain connects TRBV10-3 to TRBJ2-5; 10 bases agree with TRBD2. V shed 5 bases and J 7 bases; nucleotides not matched to a gene: 10. CDR1 ENHRY and CDR2 SYGVKD come from the germline V gene. CDR3 length: 15 amino acids. DNA of the CDR3: TGTGCCATCAGTTTTAGCGGGAGGCCCGAGGGGACCCAGTACTTC. Its protein is CAISFSGRPEGTQYF.

In this sample, this clonotype turned up many times. This chain links TRBV7-8 with TRBJ2-3; 7 nucleotides line up with TRBD2. This CDR3 comprises 14 residues. Germline V gene data show CDR1 as SGHVS and CDR2 as FQNEAQ. Trimming cost V 4 bases and J 3 bases; bases outside gene matches: 4. CDR3 DNA: TGTGCCAGCAGCTGGCTAGCGGTTACAGATACGCAGTATTTT. This encodes CASSWLAVTDTQYF. The whole variable domain, remainder taken from reference TRBV7-8 and TRBJ2-3, is GAGVSQSPRYKVAKRGQDVALRCDPISGHVSLFWYQQALGQGPEFLTYFQNEAQLDKSGLPSDRFFAERPEGSVSTLKIQRTQQEDSAVYLCASSWLAVTDTQYFGPGTRLTVL.

This clonotype has a count of ten or more. The V call is TRBV6-2 or TRBV6-3, the J call TRBJ2-6; D is unclear. The V and J ends lost 7 bases and 2 bases respectively, with 15 bases between them. The CDR3 spans 16 residues. CDR1 is MNHEY and CDR2 is SVGEGT in the germline V gene. As DNA, the CDR3 is TGTGCCAGCATGAGACCCGGCACGGCTGGGGCCAACGTCCTGACTTTC. This codes for CASMRPGTAGANVLTF.

This clonotype was seen at least ten times. The rearrangement uses TRBV3-1 and TRBJ1-1; the D gene is possibly TRBD1 (6 bases). Looked up from germline, CDR1 is LGHDT and CDR2 is YNNKEL (reference sequence). The V end lost 4 bases, the J end lost 4 bases, and 13 bases lay between the germline ends. This CDR3 region has 14 residues. CDR3 sequence reads: CASSPPRGGTEAFF. DNA for the CDR3: TGTGCCAGCAGCCCTCCCAGGGGCGGCACTGAAGCTTTCTTT.

The DNA for the CDR3 is TGCGCCAGCAGCTTGTTATTCGCCTCTGGAAACACCATATATTTT. Amino acid sequence: CASSLLFASGNTIYF. The V call is TRBV5-1, the J call TRBJ1-3; D is unresolved. Germline CDR1 SGHRS, CDR2 YFSETQ. This CDR3 is 15 amino acids long. Trimming removed 1 base at V and 0 bases at J, with 8 bases between.

This clonotype was seen more than once but under ten times. The CDR3, as DNA: TGTGCCATCAATGTAGAGACTAGCGGGAGCAATGAGCAGTTCTTC. Its protein is CAINVETSGSNEQFF. The gene calls are TRBV10-3 and TRBJ2-1; 12 positions match TRBD2. The trim removed 7 bases at V and 6 bases at J, leaving 7 bases unmatched. This CDR3 has 15 residues. Germline CDR1 ENHRY, CDR2 SYGVKD.

This clonotype appeared many times. CDR3 region: CASMRTGGLYEQYF. The CDR3 DNA reads TGTGCCAGCATGAGGACAGGGGGCCTTTACGAGCAGTACTTC. The chain is built from TRBV12-3 or TRBV12-4 and TRBJ2-7; 11 bases map to TRBD1. J gave up 4 bases and V 7 bases, and 6 bases lay outside the gene matches. This CDR3 has 14 residues.

The chain links TRBV12-3 or TRBV12-4 to TRBJ2-7; unclear D gene. The CDR3 contains 13 residues. V lost 1 base and J lost 5, with 9 bases in between. CDR3 loop: CASSLGPLDEQYF. DNA of the CDR3: TGTGCCAGCAGTTTAGGGCCCTTGGACGAGCAGTACTTC.